This T cell receptor beta chain came from a study of regulatory T cells in long-lasting Graves disease. Study-wide background: Patients with new Graves' disease had used antithyroid drugs below 3 months.

Trimming shortened V by 4 bases and J by 4 bases, and 10 bases separated the two germline ends. This CDR3 contains 13 residues. The germline V gene encodes CDR1 SGDLS and CDR2 YYNGEE. This clonotype was recorded a few times. Arm-PCR of CDR3 regions and iRepertoire HTBI primers were used to build TCR beta libraries. TCRdb ran MiXCR on the multiplex PCR reads and lists one entry per CDR3 protein. Here the sample spans about 540,000 distinct CDR3 sequences, about 13% being singletons. The sample's time point: newly diagnosed GD, antithyroid drugs for less than 3 months. The TCR library was made from RNA that had been extracted from PBMCs in TRIzol. The sample also formed part of further work on T cells in Graves' hyperthyroidism and ophthalmopathy. That publication notes: Clinical symptoms, serum thyroxine and TRAb, thyroid ultrasound and orbital computed tomography together formed the diagnostic basis. Within blood appeared most thyroid clonotypes that had expanded above 0.001. The model's output predicted ophthalmopathy at a median of 6.5 months prior to onset.

The sample here was peripheral blood mononuclear cells (PBMCs), taken at new diagnosis, from a patient treated with antithyroid drugs. This sequence joins TRBV9 and TRBJ2-3; the D is unclear. The sequence came from a man aged 25-45 years with Graves disease. CDR3 bases: TGTGCCAGCAGCCGTTATCGTTCAGATACGCAGTATTTT. Translation: CASSRYRSDTQYF.